This record concerns one T cell receptor (beta chain) sequence. Antigen unknown. TCRdb reanalysed the 5' RACE reads using MiXCR and keeps one entry per CDR3 protein. Of around 610,000 distinct CDR3 sequences listed, approximately 13% are singletons. The CDR3 covers 12 residues. V was pared by 1 base and J by 9 bases, with 7 bases between. CDR1 LGHDT and CDR2 YNNKEL come from the germline V gene (reference sequence). This sample is drawn from a study of T cells after yellow fever vaccination. Study-level points and caveats: Although most clonotypes did not, a small share appeared in both CD4 and CD8 compartments. Abundant bulk-derived clonotypes could contaminate FACS-sorted repertoires.

This specimen was PBMCs, taken on the day of the yellow fever booster vaccination. This clonotype originated in a man in his thirties or forties who received the YFV17D yellow fever vaccine. This chain uses TRBV3-1 with TRBJ2-1; D remains ambiguous. Here the CDR3 DNA reads TGTGCCAGCAGCCAAGCGGAAGGTGAGCAGTTCTTC. Translation: CASSQAEGEQFF.